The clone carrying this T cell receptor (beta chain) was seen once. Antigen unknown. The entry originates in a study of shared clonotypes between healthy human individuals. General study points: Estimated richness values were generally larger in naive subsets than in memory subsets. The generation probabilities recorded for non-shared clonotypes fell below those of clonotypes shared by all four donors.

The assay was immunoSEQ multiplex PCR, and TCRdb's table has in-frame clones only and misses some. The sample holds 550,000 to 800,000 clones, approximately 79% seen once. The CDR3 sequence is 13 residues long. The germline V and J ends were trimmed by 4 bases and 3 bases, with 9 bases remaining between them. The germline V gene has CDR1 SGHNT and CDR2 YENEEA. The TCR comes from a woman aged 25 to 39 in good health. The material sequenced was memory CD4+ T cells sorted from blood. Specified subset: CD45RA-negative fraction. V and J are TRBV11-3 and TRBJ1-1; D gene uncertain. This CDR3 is CASSSGPDTEAFF. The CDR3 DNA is TGTGCCAGCAGCTCCGGACCGGACACTGAAGCTTTCTTT.